These 7 T cell receptor delta chains originate from one sample sequenced in a study of Vδ1+ human thymocytes. The template was reverse-transcribed extracted RNA. The CDR3 regions were amplified by multiplex PCR from V-gene primers to a constant-region primer. TCRdb applied CATT to the multiplex PCR reads for clone calling. The sample lists around 60,000 delta-chain clones; approximately 15% were seen once. Study-wide points: Thymic TRG and TRD repertoires appeared highly polyclonal.

Their specific antigens are unknown. The sequenced material came from Vdelta1+ gamma-delta thymocytes from the thymus. As for subset: FACS-sorted CD3+ TCRalphabeta- TCRVdelta1+ TCRVdelta2- thymocytes. Every receptor here comes from a girl in the first two years of life who had congenital heart surgery.

The sample holds a few counts of this clone. This sequence joins TRDV1 and TRDJ1; D might be TRDD3 (5 bases). From germline, CDR1 is TSWWSYY and CDR2 QGS. Trimming cost V 0 bases and J 4 bases, with 21 bases left between them. CDR3 length equals 18 residues. In DNA, the CDR3 is TGTGCTCTTGGGGAACTTTGGGCGTGGGGAGTTGGTCACGATAAACTCATCTTT. This codes for CALGELWAWGVGHDKLIF.

This clone was detected only a few times. The V and J genes are TRDV1 and TRDJ1, with 9 nucleotides matching TRDD3. Germline CDR1 is TSWWSYY and CDR2 is QGS. The junction had 18 bases not matched to a gene; V was cut back by 0 bases and J by 1 base. The CDR3 totals 21 residues. CDR3 coding DNA: TGTGCTCTTGGGGAACTCAGTGGTCCTACGTATGCTGGGGGATTCACCGATAAACTCATCTTT. Its translation: CALGELSGPTYAGGFTDKLIF.

This clone was counted only a few times. The chain couples TRDV1 to TRDJ1; no clear D. Germline loops: CDR1 TSWWSYY, CDR2 QGS. This CDR3 is 20 amino acids long. Trimming pared 2 bases from V and 2 bases from J, leaving 27 bases between. In DNA form, the CDR3 reads TGTGCTCTTGGGGAAAGTTCCATCCCAGGCGAGTTACATGGGACCGATAAACTCATCTTT. This sequence encodes CALGESSIPGELHGTDKLIF.

Concerning this clone itself: This sample also contains other DNA sequences that code for the same CDR3. This chain uses TRAV29/DV5 with TRDJ1, with 8 bases fitting TRDD3. J was trimmed by 4 bases and V by 0 bases; bases with no gene match: 11. The germline CDR1 and CDR2 sequences are NSMFDY and ISSIKDK. This CDR3 contains 16 residues. The DNA of the CDR3 is TGTGCAGCAAGCGACGGGGTGGGGGATTTTGGCGATAAACTCATCTTT. Translation gives CAASDGVGDFGDKLIF.

Only a few counts were recorded for this clone. The genes are TRDV1 and TRDJ1; possibly TRDD3 for D (5 bases). This CDR3 has 16 residues. The V and J ends lost 0 bases and 1 base respectively, with 12 bases between them. CDR1 and CDR2 from the germline V gene are TSWWSYY and QGS. The CDR3 region is CALGELEEGTTDKLIF. CDR3 in DNA: TGTGCTCTTGGGGAACTAGAGGAGGGGACCACCGATAAACTCATCTTT.

About this clone: It is unclear where the CDR3 begins or ends on the DNA, so no DNA is shown, and the CDR3 is as TCRdb lists it. The gene calls are TRAV29/DV5 and TRDJ1; the D call of TRDD3 is as the table states it, not checked on the DNA. The germline gives CDR1 NSMFDY, CDR2 ISSIKDK. Including both end residues, the CDR3 is 21 amino acids long. CDR3 residues: CSVLLCSASLATGATGCKLIF.

The chain carries TRDV1 and TRDJ1; D is tentatively TRDD2 or TRDD3 (6 bases each). The length of the CDR3 is 18 residues. Germline V lookup: CDR1 TSWWSYY, CDR2 QGS. Trimming cost V 3 bases and J 0 bases, with 20 bases left between them. The CDR3: CALGENLPVGAYTDKLIF. Here the CDR3 DNA reads TGTGCTCTTGGGGAGAACCTTCCGGTGGGGGCCTACACCGATAAACTCATCTTT.